The 18 T cell receptor beta chains below were found in one sample sequenced in a study of persistence of HIV-infected CD4 T cells. The immunoSEQ assay was version 4, run in survey mode. Profiling relied on immunoSEQ multiplex PCR, and the TCRdb table lists in-frame clones only, not all of them. The sample has 25,000 to 35,000 clones, 60% to 75% seen once. Cells were stimulated with overlapping HIV-1 Gag 15-mer peptides. CD4+ T cells upregulating both CD40 ligand and CD69 were sorted as responding cells. These receptors are not linked to any known antigen. Material: CD4+ T cells sorted from PBMCs after approximately 19-hour stimulation, obtained from a patient who received antiretroviral therapy. These receptors all come from an adult man with HIV who was CMV-seropositive.

This clone was observed a single time. The chain links TRBV19 to TRBJ2-7, with 8 bases aligning to TRBD1. CDR1 LNHDA and CDR2 SQIVND come from the germline V gene (reference sequence). Losses at the gene ends were 4 bases for V and 0 bases for J; bases not matched to a gene: 2. CDR3 size: 14 residues. In nucleotides, the CDR3 is TGTGCCAGTAGTAGGGGACAGGTCTCCTACGAGCAGTACTTC. This codes for CASSRGQVSYEQYF.

CDR3 residues: CASSPRDSSYEQYF. The CDR3 DNA follows: TGCGCCAGCAGCCCGCGGGACAGCTCCTACGAGCAGTACTTC. The chain couples TRBV5-1 to TRBJ2-7, with D perhaps TRBD1 (7 bases). CDR1 is SGHRS, CDR2 YFSETQ, per germline. V shed 4 bases and J shed 0 bases, with 11 bases lying between them. The CDR3 extends over 14 amino acids.

The chain combines TRBV5-4 with TRBJ2-7; TRBD1 is a possible D gene (6 bases). The CDR3 runs 15 residues. Germline V gene data show CDR1 as SGHNT and CDR2 as YYREEE (reference sequence). Trimming left V 4 bases short and J 3 bases short, with 17 bases between. Written as DNA, the CDR3 is TGTGCCAGCAGCCAGGCCGAAAGGGGGATCTACGAGCAGTACTTC. Translation gives CASSQAERGIYEQYF.

The V and J genes are TRBV19 and TRBJ2-2, with 7 nucleotides matching TRBD1. This CDR3 spans 14 amino acids. The J segment lost 2 bases and the V segment lost 8 bases, leaving 5 bases of the junction unmatched. Germline CDR1 is LNHDA and CDR2 is SQIVND (reference sequence). CDR3 bases: TGTGCCAGTGGTTACAGGGGTAACACCGGGGAGCTGTTTTTT. Its protein product is CASGYRGNTGELFF. Full variable domain (rest looked up from reference TRBV19 and TRBJ2-2): DGGITQSPKYLFRKEGQNVTLSCEQNLNHDAMYWYRQDPGQGLRLIYYSQIVNDFQKGDIAEGYSVSREKKESFPLTVTSAQKNPTAFYLCASGYRGNTGELFFGEGSRLTVL.

The chain links TRBV2 to TRBJ1-1; D ambiguous. V dropped 6 bases and J dropped 1 base, with 18 bases sitting between them. Germline V gene lookup returns CDR1 SNHLY and CDR2 FYNNEI. CDR3 length: 16 residues. CDR3 nucleotide sequence: TGTGCCAGCAGATCGGACCCACGGCAAGGGAACACTGAAGCTTTCTTT. This gives the protein CASRSDPRQGNTEAFF.

This clone turned up a few times. V is TRBV7-9 and J is TRBJ1-3; D is unclear. The CDR3 loop spans 15 amino acids. Trimming took off 5 bases at V and 0 bases at J, with 11 bases between the two ends. Germline CDR1 SEHNR, CDR2 FQNEAQ (reference sequence). CDR3 in amino acids: CASSTTVFSGNTIYF. DNA of the CDR3: TGTGCCAGCAGCACTACAGTTTTCTCTGGAAACACCATATATTTT.

This chain uses TRBV10-3 with TRBJ2-3; 8 nucleotides align to TRBD2. The CDR3 runs 18 residues. J gave up 6 bases and V 0 bases, and 14 bases lay outside the gene matches. Germline V lookup: CDR1 ENHRY, CDR2 SYGVKD. DNA of the CDR3: TGTGCCATCAGTGAGTCTGGTCGTGGCAGCGGGGGTTCCGATACGCAGTATTTT. Translated, it gives CAISESGRGSGGSDTQYF.

In the case of this clone: At one of its ends the junction is not consistent with the germline gene, which may arise from a read error. This chain uses TRBV30 with TRBJ2-7, with D tentatively TRBD1 or TRBD2 (5 bases each). From germline, CDR1 is GTSNPN and CDR2 SVGIG (reference sequence). This CDR3 has 12 amino acids. The CDR3 DNA follows: TGTGCCTGGAGTGTAACCGGGACCCTTACTAACTTC. Its protein is CAWSVTGTLTNF.

The V and J genes are TRBV28 and TRBJ2-1; the match to TRBD1 covers 8 bases. Germline V lookup: CDR1 MDHEN, CDR2 SYDVKM. V gave up 5 bases and J gave up 8 bases; unmatched junction bases: 8. CDR3 size: 14 residues. The CDR3 bases are TGTGCCAGCAGTCTCCCGGGACAGGAGCATGAGCAGTTCTTC. It specifies CASSLPGQEHEQFF.

The CDR3 spells CASSSGVSSTHARGNIQYF. The CDR3, as DNA: TGTGCCAGCAGCTCCGGCGTCAGCTCTACCCATGCACGGGGAAACATTCAGTACTTC. The chain recombines TRBV7-9 with TRBJ2-4; the D gene is possibly TRBD2 (5 bases). The CDR3 length is 19 residues. V shed 4 bases and J shed 6 bases, with 28 bases lying between them. Germline assignment: CDR1 SEHNR and CDR2 FQNEAQ (reference sequence). Combining the CDR3 with reference TRBV7-9 and TRBJ2-4 gives the whole variable domain DTGVSQNPRHKITKRGQNVTFRCDPISEHNRLYWYRQTLGQGPEFLTYFQNEAQLEKSRLLSDRFSAERPKGSFSTLEIQRTEQGDSAMYLCASSSGVSSTHARGNIQYFGAGTRLSVL.

This clone was seen a handful of times. V gene TRBV12-1 combines with J gene TRBJ1-2; the table assigns TRBD1, which was not confirmed against the DNA. TRBV12-1 is an annotated pseudogene. This CDR3 has 14 residues. The CDR3 sequence: CASSPRDTGHGYTF. The CDR3 DNA is TGTGCCAGCAGCCCTCGGGACACGGGTCATGGCTACACCTTC.

The chain links TRBV3-1 (or the pseudogene TRBV3-2) to TRBJ2-1; the match to TRBD2 covers 10 bases. The V and J ends lost 4 bases and 7 bases, in that order; junction bases with no gene match: 10. This CDR3 comprises 16 residues. Germline values: CDR1 LGHDT, CDR2 YNNKEL (reference sequence). Here the CDR3 DNA reads TGTGCCAGCAGCCTTCTAGCGGGGGCGGAAAAGAATGAGCAGTTCTTC. Amino acids: CASSLLAGAEKNEQFF.

This clone occurred once. The chain carries TRBV10-3 and TRBJ2-2; the D gene is possibly TRBD2 (6 bases). The CDR3 is 12 amino acids. Per germline, CDR1 ENHRY and CDR2 SYGVKD. V was pared by 6 bases and J by 5 bases, with 7 bases between. CDR3 in DNA: TGTGCCATCAGGGCGGGGACCGGGGAGCTGTTTTTT. It translates to CAIRAGTGELFF.

CDR3 loop: CASTQVEVYGYTF. The DNA of the CDR3 is TGTGCCAGCACCCAAGTAGAGGTCTATGGCTACACCTTC. The V gene is TRBV28, the J gene TRBJ1-2; unclear D gene. Looked up from germline, CDR1 is MDHEN and CDR2 is SYDVKM. Trimming stripped 7 bases from V and 4 bases from J, with 13 bases between. The CDR3 is 13 residues long.

The chain recombines TRBV12-3 or TRBV12-4 with TRBJ1-2; TRBD1 aligns across 7 bases. V dropped 7 bases and J dropped 8; count of bases not matched to a gene: 7. The CDR3 sequence is 12 residues long. CDR3 nucleotide sequence: TGTGCCAGCAAGACAGGGACGGGGGGCTACACCTTC. Its translation: CASKTGTGGYTF.

This rearrangement joins TRBV5-6 to TRBJ2-3; the match to TRBD2 covers 7 bases. Germline V gene data show CDR1 as SGHDT and CDR2 as YYEEEE. CDR3 length equals 13 residues. The V gene end was trimmed by 3 bases and the J gene end by 5 bases; junction bases not matched to a gene: 3. CDR3 sequence (DNA): TGTGCCAGCAGCTCGCCGGGAGGAGATACGCAGTATTTT. Its protein is CASSSPGGDTQYF.

The J gene is TRBJ2-7, the V gene TRBV6-6; D gene ambiguous. The CDR3 length is 14 residues. Germline V CDR1 and CDR2: MNHNY, SVGAGI (reference sequence). Trimming took 2 bases from V and 0 from J, leaving 8 bases between them. This CDR3 is CASSYLGLSYEQYF. The CDR3 DNA reads TGTGCCAGCAGTTACCTGGGCCTCTCCTACGAGCAGTACTTC.

The CDR3 loop reads CASSEEDRANIQYF. CDR3 sequence (DNA): TGTGCCAGCAGTGAGGAGGACAGGGCAAACATTCAGTACTTC. The chain carries TRBV25-1 and TRBJ2-4; 8 nucleotides align to TRBD1. V lost 3 bases, J lost 6 bases, and 4 bases stayed unmatched. The CDR3 is 14 amino acids. Germline V gene data show CDR1 as MGHDK and CDR2 as SYGVNS.